Listed below are T cell receptor beta chains from one sample, sequenced in a study of shared clonotypes between healthy human individuals. Here immunoSEQ multiplex PCR was the method, and the copy in TCRdb shows in-frame clones only, minus some. The repertoire consists of roughly 96,000 clones, with roughly 50% occurring once and the leading ten covering around 16%. The sample taken for sequencing was PBMCs. The receptors were sampled from a woman aged 40-49 years in good health. Some clones in this sample may be carry-over from other donors' samples. CDR3s leave out the opening cysteine and the closing phenylalanine or tryptophan. A D gene is named only where the DNA matches it firmly.

TRBJ1-2	NA	TRBV29-1	SVERAGFGYGYT
TRBJ1-5	NA	TRBV6-5	ASSPVIGGGQPQH
TRBJ1-2	NA	TRBV28	ASSLLAGGGYT
TRBJ2-3	NA	TRBV7-3	ASSLNPFGAGTDTQY
TRBJ1-1	TRBD1	TRBV29-1	SVVGDRVNTEAF
TRBJ2-3	NA	TRBV18	ASSPGDRLTDTQY
TRBJ2-3	NA	TRBV30	AWSDPPTDTQY
TRBJ1-2	NA	TRBV29-1	SASGSNYGYT
TRBJ2-7	TRBD2	TRBV6-6	ASSYSGSRNEQY
TRBJ1-1	TRBD1	TRBV10-3	AISKDRVNTEAF
NA	TRBD1	TRBV27	ASSPGTAFSYEQY
TRBJ2-7	TRBD1	TRBV28	ASRGQATYEQY
TRBJ2-2	NA	TRBV9	ASSSRVNTGELF
TRBJ1-2	TRBD1	TRBV4-3	ASSQDRGTVTGGYT
TRBJ2-2	NA	TRBV30	AWSTSEAGGELF
TRBJ1-5	NA	TRBV7-8	ASSLRQADYSNQPQH
TRBJ1-1	NA	TRBV30	AWSSGGVTEAF
TRBJ1-1	TRBD1	TRBV7-9	ASDRVAEAF
TRBJ1-3	NA	TRBV2	ASNLGLTGSGNTIY
TRBJ1-4	TRBD1	TRBV29-1	SVQLGQSNEKLF
TRBJ1-4	TRBD1	TRBV7-9	ASSLEGQGEKLF
TRBJ2-5	NA	TRBV30	AWSVSETQY
TRBJ2-1	TRBD2	TRBV5-4	ASSPGLANYNEQF
TRBJ2-7	NA	TRBV28	ASSLVGAYEQY
TRBJ1-5	NA	TRBV5-4	ASSLSYNQPQH
TRBJ2-7	NA	TRBV4-2	ASSQVEDPKEQY
TRBJ2-7	NA	TRBV9	ASSPGAGEQY
TRBJ1-6	TRBD1	TRBV30	AWSEDRGSPLH
TRBJ2-2	TRBD2	TRBV4-3	ASSQDTLGGPGELF
TRBJ2-7	NA	TRBV2	ASSNTGIIYEQY
TRBJ2-6	NA	TRBV4-2	ASSQEGSGANVLT
TRBJ2-7	NA	TRBV5-1	ASSFRAGYEQY
TRBJ2-7	TRBD1	TRBV5-4	ASSRQGAYEQY
TRBJ2-7	NA	TRBV6-6	ASSAGTPASEQY
TRBJ2-5	TRBD2	TRBV30	AWRWSGGQETQY
TRBJ2-1	TRBD2	TRBV9	ASSPLGGLNEQF